The sequence of this T cell receptor (beta chain) was determined in a study of blood T cell repertoires in COVID-19. For the study at large: Acute and convalescent COVID-19 specimens originated in the United States, Italy and Spain. Sources were T cells, B-cell-depleted T cells, or PBMCs; the material itself was cDNA or gDNA.

Profiling relied on immunoSEQ multiplex PCR, and the TCRdb table lists in-frame clones only, not all of them. The top ten clones hold roughly 20% of a sample with 200,000 or so clones, more than 70% of them seen once. In this sample, this clone turned up a few times. Germline V CDR1 and CDR2: SGHTA, FQGTGA. The CDR3 is made up of 14 amino acids. The V end was cut by 4 bases, the J end by 4 bases, with 13 bases between. The TCR comes from a person aged 65 to 85 with COVID-19, enrolled during active disease. The rearrangement links TRBV7-3 to TRBJ2-5; a possible D gene is TRBD1 (6 bases). Specimen: peripheral blood. CDR3 DNA sequence: TGTGCCAGCAGCTGGGGACATTCAGGAGAGACCCAGTACTTC. Translating it yields CASSWGHSGETQYF.